Below are 28 T cell receptor beta chains sequenced from a single sample in a study of CD8 T cells in Susac syndrome. Random hexamers primed reverse transcription of about 0.45 to 1 ug RNA. TCRdb used MiXCR to reprocess the immunoSEQ multiplex PCR reads, holding one entry per CDR3 protein. The repertoire includes around 81,000 distinct CDR3 sequences, 94% of them detected once, and under 1% sits in the top ten. Sequenced material: CD8+ T cells from PBMCs. These receptors all stem from a human donor with Susac syndrome.

The DNA for the CDR3 is TGTGCCAGCAGTTACGGACAAGGCCTTTACAATGAGCAGTTCTTC. Protein sequence: CASSYGQGLYNEQFF. The chain combines TRBV6-5 with TRBJ2-1; TRBD1 is a possible D gene (5 bases). Trimming took off 2 bases at V and 4 bases at J, with 12 bases between the two ends. The CDR3 sequence is 15 residues long. Germline CDR1 MNHEY, CDR2 SVGAGI.

The rearrangement uses TRBV18 and TRBJ1-1; a weak D match, TRBD1 (5 bases). The CDR3 loop spans 14 amino acids. CDR1 is KGHSH and CDR2 is LQKENI in the germline V gene. With 8 bases removed from V and 0 bases from J, the gap between germline ends came to 13 bases. This CDR3 is CASQLTDVNTEAFF. In DNA, the CDR3 is TGTGCCAGCCAATTGACAGATGTGAACACTGAAGCTTTCTTT.

This CDR3 is CASSLSSGQGTNQPQHF. The CDR3, as DNA: TGTGCCAGCAGTTTATCTTCGGGACAGGGAACCAATCAGCCCCAGCATTTT. V gene TRBV27 combines with J gene TRBJ1-5; the match to TRBD1 covers 9 bases. From germline, CDR1 is MNHEY and CDR2 SMNVEV (reference sequence). The CDR3 runs to 17 residues. V trimming: 0 bases; J trimming: 3 bases; junction bases outside the gene matches: 6.

This clonotype was counted a single time. CDR3 in amino acids: CASSPGQGGDYEQYF. The CDR3 DNA follows: TGTGCCAGCAGCCCCGGACAGGGAGGTGACTACGAGCAGTACTTC. This sequence joins TRBV5-5 and TRBJ2-7, with 8 bases identical to TRBD1. Trimming removed 4 bases from V and 3 bases from J; junction bases left unmatched: 9. The CDR3 length is 15 residues. Germline-derived CDR1 and CDR2 are SGHKS and YYEKEE (reference sequence).

V and J are TRBV2 and TRBJ2-1; D gene ambiguous. CDR1 and CDR2 (germline): SNHLY, FYNNEI. The CDR3 extends over 14 amino acids. With 4 bases removed from V and 5 bases from J, the gap between germline ends came to 12 bases. CDR3: CASSVSFADNEQFF. The DNA for the CDR3 is TGTGCCAGCAGTGTCTCCTTCGCGGACAATGAGCAGTTCTTC. The complete variable domain, with remaining parts taken from reference TRBV2 and TRBJ2-1, reads EPEVTQTPSHQVTQMGQEVILRCVPISNHLYFYWYRQILGQKVEFLVSFYNNEISEKSEIFDDQFSVERPDGSNFTLKIRSTKLEDSAMYFCASSVSFADNEQFFGPGTRLTVL.

V gene TRBV24-1 combines with J gene TRBJ2-1; D might be TRBD1 (8 bases). With 4 bases removed from V and 2 bases from J, the gap between germline ends came to 23 bases. The V gene's germline CDR1 is KGHDR and CDR2 SFDVKD. The length of the CDR3 is 19 residues. The CDR3 loop reads CATSDPNDRGRGAYNEQFF. The CDR3 DNA is TGTGCCACCAGTGACCCCAACGACAGGGGACGGGGGGCCTACAATGAGCAGTTCTTC.

CDR3 loop: CARAGDIMNTEAFF. As DNA, the CDR3 is TGTGCCAGAGCTGGGGACATCATGAACACTGAAGCTTTCTTT. This chain uses TRBV2 with TRBJ1-1; the D gene is possibly TRBD1 (6 bases). The germline V and J ends were trimmed by 9 bases and 0 bases, with 14 bases remaining between them. This CDR3 is 14 amino acids long. Germline CDR1 is SNHLY and CDR2 is FYNNEI. The full variable domain, rest sourced from reference TRBV2 and TRBJ1-1, is EPEVTQTPSHQVTQMGQEVILRCVPISNHLYFYWYRQILGQKVEFLVSFYNNEISEKSEIFDDQFSVERPDGSNFTLKIRSTKLEDSAMYFCARAGDIMNTEAFFGQGTRLTVV.

V and J are TRBV20-1 and TRBJ1-2, with 8 bases identical to TRBD1. The CDR3 is 16 amino acids. Looked up from germline, CDR1 is DFQATT and CDR2 is SNEGSKA (reference sequence). Losses at the gene ends were 5 bases for V and 7 bases for J; bases not matched to a gene: 18. The CDR3: CSAAMATDRDRGGYTF. CDR3 nucleotide sequence: TGCAGTGCTGCTATGGCAACGGACAGGGACCGGGGTGGCTACACCTTC.

The V gene is TRBV7-2, the J gene TRBJ2-3; TRBD2 is a possible D gene (6 bases). The germline V gene has CDR1 SGHTA and CDR2 FQGNSA. V lost 5 bases and J 2 bases, leaving 17 bases between the germline ends. The CDR3 covers 16 residues. CDR3 sequence: CASSDSWGGTTDTQYF. CDR3 sequence (DNA): TGTGCCAGCAGCGATTCGTGGGGCGGGACCACAGATACGCAGTATTTT.

The CDR3 spells CSVKGHNYEQYF. CDR3 nucleotide sequence: TGCAGCGTGAAGGGACACAACTACGAGCAGTACTTC. J is TRBJ2-7 and V is TRBV29-1, with D perhaps TRBD1 (6 bases). The CDR3 is made up of 12 amino acids. V lost 6 bases and J lost 3, with 12 bases in between. Germline V CDR1 and CDR2: SQVTM, ANQGSEA.

This clonotype rates as medium-sized (0.01 to 0.1%). This chain joins TRBV7-9 and TRBJ2-3, with D unclear. In germline, CDR1 is SEHNR, CDR2 FQNEAQ (reference sequence). V lost 5 bases and J 3 bases, leaving 15 bases between the germline ends. The CDR3 consists of 15 residues. The DNA of the CDR3 is TGTGCCAGCAGCCCCCGTACCTCCAAGACAGATACGCAGTATTTT. This gives the protein CASSPRTSKTDTQYF. The full variable domain, its missing parts supplied by reference TRBV7-9 and TRBJ2-3, is DTGVSQNPRHKITKRGQNVTFRCDPISEHNRLYWYRQTLGQGPEFLTYFQNEAQLEKSRLLSDRFSAERPKGSFSTLEIQRTEQGDSAMYLCASSPRTSKTDTQYFGPGTRLTVL.

The chain is built from TRBV11-2 and TRBJ2-3; 10 bases are a match to TRBD1. V was clipped by 5 bases and J by 2 bases; unmatched bases: 4. Germline V gives CDR1 SGHAT, CDR2 FQNNGV. The CDR3 is 15 amino acids. CDR3 bases: TGTGCCAGCAGCCGGGACAGGGGCTACACAGATACGCAGTATTTT. Translated: CASSRDRGYTDTQYF. The complete variable domain, with remaining parts taken from reference TRBV11-2 and TRBJ2-3, reads EAGVAQSPRYKIIEKRQSVAFWCNPISGHATLYWYQQILGQGPKLLIQFQNNGVVDDSQLPKDRFSAERLKGVDSTLKIQPAKLEDSAVYLCASSRDRGYTDTQYFGPGTRLTVL.

This clonotype has only a few counts. The chain is built from TRBV7-9 and TRBJ2-7; a possible D gene is TRBD1 (5 bases). Trimming stripped 3 bases from V and 1 base from J, with 7 bases between. CDR1 and CDR2 from the germline V gene are SEHNR and FQNEAQ (reference sequence). The CDR3 extends over 13 amino acids. The CDR3 here is CASSLDISYEQYF. In nucleotides, the CDR3 is TGTGCCAGCAGCTTGGACATTTCCTACGAGCAGTACTTC. Full variable domain (missing parts from reference TRBV7-9 and TRBJ2-7): DTGVSQNPRHKITKRGQNVTFRCDPISEHNRLYWYRQTLGQGPEFLTYFQNEAQLEKSRLLSDRFSAERPKGSFSTLEIQRTEQGDSAMYLCASSLDISYEQYFGPGTRLTVT.

The chain joins TRBV7-2 to TRBJ2-7, with 14 bases fitting TRBD2. After removal of 5 bases from V and 1 base from J, the junction contained 7 bases not matched to a gene. The CDR3 is 17 residues long. Per germline, CDR1 SGHTA and CDR2 FQGNSA. The CDR3 DNA follows: TGTGCCAGCAGCCCCCGGGGACTAGCGGGGGCGTCCTACGAGCAGTACTTC. This codes for CASSPRGLAGASYEQYF.

The chain is built from TRBV7-9 and TRBJ2-7; D is possibly TRBD1 (6 bases). Germline V gene lookup returns CDR1 SEHNR and CDR2 FQNEAQ (reference sequence). This CDR3 has 15 amino acids. Trimming took 1 base from V and 2 from J, leaving 12 bases between them. The CDR3 DNA sequence: TGTGCCAGCAGCTTAGTACAGGGAAACCCCTACGAGCAGTACTTC. Its translation: CASSLVQGNPYEQYF.

The V call is TRBV6-6, the J call TRBJ2-1, with 7 positions matching TRBD2. Trimming took 2 bases from V and 6 from J; bases not matched to a gene: 7. The CDR3 extends over 15 amino acids. The V gene's germline CDR1 is MNHNY and CDR2 SVGAGI (reference sequence). The CDR3: CASSYPEGGGNEQFF. In DNA, the CDR3 is TGTGCCAGCAGTTACCCCGAAGGCGGGGGCAATGAGCAGTTCTTC.

This clonotype has a single count. The gene calls are TRBV5-6 and TRBJ2-7; D possibly corresponds to TRBD1 (7 bases). The germline gives CDR1 SGHDT, CDR2 YYEEEE. This CDR3 region has 16 residues. The V end lost 4 bases, the J end lost 5 bases, and 22 bases lay between the germline ends. The DNA for the CDR3 is TGTGCCAGCAGCACGAGATACAGGGGAGGTGTGGACGAGCAGTACTTC. Encoded protein: CASSTRYRGGVDEQYF.

J is TRBJ2-3 and V is TRBV5-1; 7 bases agree with TRBD2. V shed 4 bases, J shed 0 bases, and the junction held 5 bases outside the gene matches. In germline, CDR1 is SGHRS, CDR2 YFSETQ. The CDR3 runs to 15 residues. The CDR3 region is CASSHRDYSTDTQYF. CDR3 nucleotides: TGCGCCAGCAGCCACCGGGACTACAGCACAGATACGCAGTATTTT.

V is TRBV20-1 and J is TRBJ1-5, with D hard to call. Deletions cut 5 bases from V and 1 base from J, with 12 bases between. The germline gives CDR1 DFQATT, CDR2 SNEGSKA (reference sequence). This CDR3 contains 14 residues. The CDR3 coding sequence is TGCAGTGCTGTCGGTTTAGGAAGCAATCAGCCCCAGCATTTT. It codes for CSAVGLGSNQPQHF.

This rearrangement joins TRBV5-1 to TRBJ2-3; 8 bases are shared with TRBD1. V trimming: 3 bases; J trimming: 5 bases; junction bases outside the gene matches: 5. Germline loops: CDR1 SGHRS, CDR2 YFSETQ. The CDR3 is made up of 14 amino acids. The CDR3, as DNA: TGCGCCAGCAGCTCCAGACAGGGGATAGATACGCAGTATTTT. Translating it yields CASSSRQGIDTQYF. The entire variable domain, with the rest obtained from reference TRBV5-1 and TRBJ2-3, is as follows: KAGVTQTPRYLIKTRGQQVTLSCSPISGHRSVSWYQQTPGQGLQFLFEYFSETQRNKGNFPGRFSGRQFSNSRSEMNVSTLELGDSALYLCASSSRQGIDTQYFGPGTRLTVL.

This CDR3 reads CASSPLEGLQPQHF. For the CDR3, the DNA is TGTGCCAGCAGTCCCTTGGAGGGGTTGCAGCCCCAGCATTTT. This chain joins TRBV12-3 or TRBV12-4 and TRBJ1-5; possibly TRBD1 for D (5 bases). Trimming took 5 bases from V and 7 from J, leaving 15 bases between them. The CDR3 totals 14 residues.

J is TRBJ2-1 and V is TRBV19; D gene ambiguous. The germline V gene encodes CDR1 LNHDA and CDR2 SQIVND (reference sequence). The CDR3 is 12 amino acids. Deletions cut 1 base from V and 13 bases from J, with 11 bases between. As DNA, the CDR3 is TGTGCCAGTAGTATAGGGATTGATCCCCAGTTCTTC. Protein sequence: CASSIGIDPQFF.

This chain connects TRBV6-5 to TRBJ2-2, with D perhaps given as TRBD1 or TRBD2 (5 bases each). Per the germline V gene, CDR1 is MNHEY and CDR2 is SVGAGI. Trimming pared 1 base from V and 2 bases from J, leaving 11 bases between. This CDR3 comprises 16 residues. The CDR3 spells CASSYWGTANTGELFF. CDR3 nucleotide sequence: TGTGCCAGCAGTTACTGGGGGACGGCAAACACCGGGGAGCTGTTTTTT.

The rearrangement joins TRBV27 to TRBJ2-2; 9 bases align to TRBD1. Germline V CDR1 and CDR2: MNHEY, SMNVEV (reference sequence). Losses at the gene ends were 3 bases for V and 5 bases for J; bases not matched to a gene: 13. CDR3 length: 18 residues. CDR3 loop: CASSFRGQGFLETGELFF. The CDR3 DNA follows: TGTGCCAGCAGTTTCCGGGGACAGGGATTTTTAGAGACCGGGGAGCTGTTTTTT.

The genes are TRBV10-3 and TRBJ2-3; a weak D match, TRBD1 (5 bases). The CDR3 has 13 residues. Germline V CDR1 and CDR2: ENHRY, SYGVKD. V was trimmed by 6 bases and J by 0 bases, leaving 7 bases between them. CDR3 region: CAISTGSTDTQYF. The CDR3 DNA reads as TGTGCCATCAGCACAGGAAGCACAGATACGCAGTATTTT.

The V gene is TRBV18, the J gene TRBJ2-1, with TRBD2 matching over 10 bases. The germline V gene encodes CDR1 KGHSH and CDR2 LQKENI. V trimming: 0 bases; J trimming: 1 base; junction bases outside the gene matches: 6. The length of the CDR3 is 18 residues. In DNA, the CDR3 is TGTGCCAGCTCACCACCGGCTAGCGGGAGACCGTCCTACAATGAGCAGTTCTTC. It is translated as CASSPPASGRPSYNEQFF.

The V gene is TRBV7-9, the J gene TRBJ1-1; D call uncertain. The CDR3 loop spans 12 amino acids. Germline CDR1 SEHNR, CDR2 FQNEAQ (reference sequence). V was trimmed by 1 base and J by 7 bases, leaving 7 bases between them. CDR3 DNA sequence: TGTGCCAGCAGCTTAGTTGGGAGTGAAGCTTTCTTT. This sequence encodes CASSLVGSEAFF.

The CDR3 is CASSVLGPGTDTQYF. The CDR3 DNA sequence: TGTGCCAGCAGCGTACTAGGGCCCGGCACAGATACGCAGTATTTT. This chain connects TRBV9 to TRBJ2-3; D call uncertain. This CDR3 is 15 amino acids long. CDR1 SGDLS and CDR2 YYNGEE come from the germline V gene. Trimming cost V 1 base and J 1 base, with 10 bases left between them.